This T cell receptor (beta chain) appears in the sequencing data of a study of T cell repertoires in cytomegalovirus infection. Each CDR3 protein is one row after TCRdb ran MiXCR on the reads. In the table there are around 770,000 distinct CDR3 sequences, 25% to 30% of which are singletons. General observations from the study: CMV carriers having the relevant HLA were flagged by cumulative public TCR beta family frequency.

The sample holds a few counts of this clonotype. What it recognizes is unknown. V was trimmed by 3 bases and J by 3 bases, leaving 14 bases between them. This CDR3 has 15 residues. Per the germline V gene, CDR1 is SEHNR and CDR2 is FQNEAQ (reference sequence). The rearrangement joins TRBV7-9 to TRBJ2-5; TRBD1 or TRBD2 may be the D gene (5 bases each). The sample was cultured CD8+ T cells from PBMCs, taken from culture after CMV antigen stimulation. This TCR came from a human donor in good health (CMV status not recorded). Some clones in this sample may be carry-over from other donors' samples. This CDR3 reads CASSFPGRWKETQYF. The CDR3 nucleotides read TGTGCCAGCAGCTTTCCGGGACGGTGGAAAGAGACCCAGTACTTC.